The next 19 T cell receptor beta chains were all read from a single sample in a study of T-cell memory formation after mild COVID-19. From the 5' RACE reads, TCRdb called clonotypes with MiXCR, one entry per CDR3 protein. The sample includes under 550,000 distinct CDR3 sequences, over 15% of them seen just once. Sequencing was carried out using PBMCs or a T cell subset sorted from them (not recorded which). These receptors all stem from a man aged 18 to 30 who had mild COVID-19 (a few samples of this study predate the infection). Cell type and time point are not known.

This chain joins TRBV2 and TRBJ1-2, with 8 bases identical to TRBD1. The CDR3 is 12 residues long. The V gene end was trimmed by 8 bases and the J gene end by 4 bases; junction bases not matched to a gene: 3. Germline-derived CDR1 and CDR2 are SNHLY and FYNNEI. The CDR3 region is CASDRGVYGYTF. In nucleotides, the CDR3 is TGTGCCAGCGACAGGGGCGTCTATGGCTACACCTTC.

The rearrangement uses TRBV28 and TRBJ1-1, with a weak D call TRBD1 (6 bases). V shed 4 bases and J shed 1 base, with 16 bases lying between them. In germline, CDR1 is MDHEN, CDR2 SYDVKM. This CDR3 comprises 16 residues. In nucleotides, the CDR3 is TGTGCCAGCAGTTCCCTGACAGGAGTTAAGAACACTGAAGCTTTCTTT. It translates to CASSSLTGVKNTEAFF.

The chain links TRBV9 to TRBJ2-5, with D hard to call. This CDR3 contains 15 residues. V was pared by 0 bases and J by 5 bases, with 14 bases between. Germline V gene data show CDR1 as SGDLS and CDR2 as YYNGEE. The CDR3 protein is CASSVGPASRETQYF. DNA for the CDR3: TGTGCCAGCAGCGTAGGACCAGCCTCCAGGGAGACCCAGTACTTC. Full variable domain (outside the CDR3, taken from reference TRBV9 and TRBJ2-5): DSGVTQTPKHLITATGQRVTLRCSPRSGDLSVYWYQQSLDQGLQFLIQYYNGEERAKGNILERFSAQQFPDLHSELNLSSLELGDSALYFCASSVGPASRETQYFGPGTRLLVL.

In this sample, this clonotype turned up a few times. The chain couples TRBV6-2 or TRBV6-3 to TRBJ2-1; 8 bases are shared with TRBD2. The V gene end was trimmed by 6 bases and the J gene end by 1 base; junction bases not matched to a gene: 2. Per the germline V gene, CDR1 is MNHEY and CDR2 is SVGEGT. The CDR3 is made up of 14 amino acids. Written as DNA, the CDR3 is TGTGCCAGCAGGGGCGGGGGGTCCTACAATGAGCAGTTCTTC. This sequence encodes CASRGGGSYNEQFF.

J is TRBJ2-3 and V is TRBV20-1, with TRBD2 identical over 14 bases. CDR3 length: 16 amino acids. CDR1 DFQATT and CDR2 SNEGSKA come from the germline V gene (reference sequence). The trim removed 4 bases at V and 8 bases at J, leaving 11 bases unmatched. The CDR3 loop is CSAKNPTSGGAGTQYF. Written as DNA, the CDR3 is TGCAGTGCTAAGAATCCGACTAGCGGGGGGGCCGGTACGCAGTATTTT.

This chain links TRBV6-5 with TRBJ1-1, with a possible D match to TRBD1 (5 bases). Germline V gene sequence: CDR1 MNHEY, CDR2 SVGAGI. The CDR3 consists of 14 residues. The germline V and J ends were trimmed by 6 bases and 4 bases, with 15 bases remaining between them. The CDR3 loop reads CASSSTGDGTEAFF. The DNA for the CDR3 is TGTGCCAGCAGCTCCACGGGGGACGGCACTGAAGCTTTCTTT.

J is TRBJ2-5 and V is TRBV29-1; no clear D gene. This CDR3 contains 14 residues. Per the germline V gene, CDR1 is SQVTM and CDR2 is ANQGSEA. Between the trimmed V and J ends, which lost 0 bases and 2 bases, there was a span of 10 bases. CDR3 amino acids: CSVEDRNVQETQYF. Here the CDR3 DNA reads TGCAGCGTTGAAGATCGGAACGTACAAGAGACCCAGTACTTC.

This clonotype was detected a few times. This chain joins TRBV29-1 and TRBJ2-7; no clear D. The CDR3 is made up of 15 amino acids. Trimming cost V 1 base and J 0 bases, with 13 bases left between them. Germline V gives CDR1 SQVTM, CDR2 ANQGSEA. In DNA, the CDR3 is TGCAGCGTTGAAGTGCCAGCTCCTAGCTCCTACGAGCAGTACTTC. Translation gives CSVEVPAPSSYEQYF.

This clonotype was detected only a few times. The V and J genes are TRBV4-3 and TRBJ1-3; D unclear. V shed 5 bases and J shed 1 base, with 9 bases lying between them. Germline CDR1 is LGHNA and CDR2 is YSLEER. The CDR3 consists of 14 residues. For the CDR3, the DNA is TGCGCCAGCAGCGCCGGCCGGTCTGGAAACACCATATATTTT. Its translation is CASSAGRSGNTIYF.

The chain has TRBV9 and TRBJ1-4; 7 nucleotides agree with TRBD1. V was clipped by 3 bases and J by 7 bases; unmatched bases: 6. CDR3 length: 14 amino acids. Germline V lookup: CDR1 SGDLS, CDR2 YYNGEE. The CDR3 nucleotides read TGTGCCAGCAGCGGCGACAGGGTTCGTGAAAAACTGTTTTTT. Its translation is CASSGDRVREKLFF.

The genes are TRBV7-3 and TRBJ1-6, with TRBD1 identical over 7 bases. Germline CDR1 is SGHTA and CDR2 is FQGTGA. J lost 5 bases, V lost 6 bases, and 4 bases had no gene match. The CDR3 spans 14 residues. The CDR3 here is CASRSGQHNSPLHF. In DNA form, the CDR3 reads TGTGCCAGCAGATCGGGACAGCATAATTCACCCCTCCACTTT.

This clonotype was counted between two and nine times. The V gene is TRBV18, the J gene TRBJ2-3; D might be TRBD2 (6 bases). Germline CDR1 KGHSH, CDR2 LQKENI. V lost 4 bases, J lost 10 bases, and 15 bases lay in between. The CDR3 has 13 residues. The CDR3 loop reads CASSQQNRDSQYF. DNA for the CDR3: TGTGCCAGCTCACAACAGAACCGGGACTCGCAGTATTTT.

A few counts support this clonotype. The chain uses TRBV5-1 and TRBJ1-1; D is perhaps TRBD1 (5 bases). Germline assignment: CDR1 SGHRS and CDR2 YFSETQ. The CDR3 covers 13 residues. V lost 0 bases and J lost 4, with 7 bases in between. This chain's CDR3 is CASSLEGTTEAFF. In DNA, the CDR3 is TGCGCCAGCAGCTTGGAAGGGACCACTGAAGCTTTCTTT.

The chain has TRBV7-3 and TRBJ2-5; TRBD1 or TRBD2 may be the D gene (5 bases each). V was trimmed by 4 bases and J by 1 base, leaving 13 bases between them. The CDR3 runs 15 residues. CDR1 SGHTA and CDR2 FQGTGA come from the germline V gene. The CDR3: CASSSNGAGQETQYF. CDR3 DNA sequence: TGTGCCAGCAGCTCGAACGGGGCAGGCCAAGAGACCCAGTACTTC. Full variable domain (missing parts from reference TRBV7-3 and TRBJ2-5): GAGVSQTPSNKVTEKGKYVELRCDPISGHTALYWYRQSLGQGPEFLIYFQGTGAADDSGLPNDRFFAVRPEGSVSTLKIQRTERGDSAVYLCASSSNGAGQETQYFGPGTRLLVL.

This clonotype was recorded a few times. CDR3 nucleotides: TGCGCCAGCAGCTTGAGGACAGGGGGCCCCGGGGAGCTGTTTTTT. Its protein product is CASSLRTGGPGELFF. The chain has TRBV5-1 and TRBJ2-2, with 11 bases identical to TRBD1. The CDR3 is 15 amino acids. Germline CDR1 reads SGHRS; CDR2 reads YFSETQ. V was pared by 1 base and J by 6 bases, with 2 bases of the junction left unmatched. The full variable domain, with the rest looked up from reference TRBV5-1 and TRBJ2-2, is KAGVTQTPRYLIKTRGQQVTLSCSPISGHRSVSWYQQTPGQGLQFLFEYFSETQRNKGNFPGRFSGRQFSNSRSEMNVSTLELGDSALYLCASSLRTGGPGELFFGEGSRLTVL.

In this sample, this clonotype turned up a few times. V is TRBV5-1 and J is TRBJ2-7, with a weak D call TRBD2 (5 bases). V was clipped by 0 bases and J by 5 bases, with 12 bases between them. Germline V lookup: CDR1 SGHRS, CDR2 YFSETQ. CDR3 length equals 14 residues. CDR3 amino acids: CASSLGGYLDEQYF. The CDR3 bases are TGCGCCAGCAGCTTGGGAGGGTATCTTGACGAGCAGTACTTC.

Comments on this clonotype: An end of the junction does not agree with germline; a read error may underlie this. The V call is TRBV7-2, the J call TRBJ2-1; D ambiguous. The germline V gene encodes CDR1 SGHTA and CDR2 FQGNSA. This CDR3 region has 14 residues. CDR3 protein: CASSLSGPYNEQFF. Here the CDR3 DNA reads TGCGCCAGCAGCTTATCAGGACCCTACAATGAGCAGTTCTTC.

This clonotype was detected a few times. The rearrangement links TRBV20-1 to TRBJ1-5; no firm D call. V lost 5 bases, J lost 1 base, and 15 bases lay in between. Germline loops: CDR1 DFQATT, CDR2 SNEGSKA (reference sequence). The CDR3 extends over 15 amino acids. The CDR3 sequence: CSAGLGGPSNQPQHF. The DNA for the CDR3 is TGCAGTGCTGGGCTGGGCGGGCCAAGCAATCAGCCCCAGCATTTT.

The chain carries TRBV12-3 or TRBV12-4 and TRBJ1-2; maybe TRBD1 (6 bases). The germline V and J ends were trimmed by 5 bases and 10 bases, with 17 bases remaining between them. CDR3 length: 13 amino acids. CDR3 sequence reads: CASSLNRVSDYTF. The CDR3 region has the DNA TGTGCCAGCAGTCTTAACAGGGTTTCAGACTACACCTTC.